Shown below are 5 T cell receptor beta chains from a single sample sequenced in a study of blood T cell repertoires in COVID-19. Generated by immunoSEQ multiplex PCR, the TCRdb table keeps only in-frame clones and is missing some. The sample consists of some 190,000 clones, 86% of them appearing once. Sequencing was carried out using PBMCs or T cells enriched from blood (not recorded which). The receptors originated from a woman aged 40 to 50 in a cohort exposed to, infected with or recovered from COVID-19 (not recorded which).

The chain is built from TRBV9 and TRBJ2-1, with TRBD2 matching 11 bases. The V gene end was trimmed by 7 bases and the J gene end by 4 bases; junction bases not matched to a gene: 13. Looked up from germline, CDR1 is SGDLS and CDR2 is YYNGEE. This CDR3 is built from 17 residues. CDR3 DNA sequence: TGTGCCAGCTCATCCAATCTAAGACTAGCGGGGTACAATGAGCAGTTCTTC. Translation gives CASSSNLRLAGYNEQFF.

In its sample, this clone was seen once. The CDR3 sequence: CASSLGPPRETQYF. CDR3 in DNA: TGTGCCAGCAGCTTGGGACCGCCGCGGGAGACCCAGTACTTC. V gene TRBV5-4 combines with J gene TRBJ2-5; no clear D gene. CDR1 SGHNT and CDR2 YYREEE come from the germline V gene (reference sequence). Trimming left V 0 bases short and J 5 bases short, with 11 bases between. The CDR3 is 14 residues long.

The rearrangement links TRBV6-5 to TRBJ2-7, with 7 bases identical to TRBD1. Germline V CDR1 and CDR2: MNHEY, SVGAGI. J lost 4 bases, V lost 7 bases, and 7 bases had no gene match. The CDR3 covers 13 residues. CDR3 sequence: CASTQTGSYEQYF. The CDR3 nucleotides read TGTGCCAGCACGCAGACAGGGTCGTACGAGCAGTACTTC.

This chain links TRBV13 with TRBJ2-3, with no clear D. Germline loops: CDR1 PRHDT, CDR2 FYEKMQ (reference sequence). This CDR3 spans 16 amino acids. V lost 5 bases and J 0 bases, leaving 15 bases between the germline ends. CDR3 in DNA: TGTGCCAGCAGCCCTACCGGCCGGAGTAGCACAGATACGCAGTATTTT. It specifies CASSPTGRSSTDTQYF. The full variable domain, rest sourced from reference TRBV13 and TRBJ2-3, is AAGVIQSPRHLIKEKRETATLKCYPIPRHDTVYWYQQGPGQDPQFLISFYEKMQSDKGSIPDRFSAQQFSDYHSELNMSSLELGDSALYFCASSPTGRSSTDTQYFGPGTRLTVL.

The chain uses TRBV7-2 and TRBJ1-1; no definite D call. This CDR3 spans 15 amino acids. Germline V gene sequence: CDR1 SGHTA, CDR2 FQGNSA. The V end was cut by 1 base, the J end by 3 bases, with 12 bases between. CDR3 DNA sequence: TGTGCCAGCAGCTTAGTAGGGAACGGGGACACTGAAGCTTTCTTT. It yields the protein CASSLVGNGDTEAFF.